This T cell receptor (beta chain) was retrieved from a study of Ad26.COV2.S vaccination and SARS-CoV-2 variants. Study results and caveats: Vaccine recipients had higher spike-specific TCR breadth than placebo recipients.

This CDR3 contains 12 residues. Looked up from germline, CDR1 is KGHSH and CDR2 is LQKENI. The V gene lost 6 bases and the J gene lost 8 bases, with 13 bases spanning the gap. The method was immunoSEQ multiplex PCR; TCRdb's version includes in-frame clones alone and lacks a portion of them. There are about 680,000 clones in the sample; about 89% occur only once, and about 1.5% lies in the top ten. Noted treatment: roughly 20 received Ad26.COV2.S at low or high dose, single or two shots; 5 received placebo; per-sample allocation not given. All samples were drawn on day 63, counting from the first vaccine or placebo injection. Donation came from an adult in Boston who was aged 18-55 years. About this clone: The antigen is undetermined.

The gene calls are TRBV18 and TRBJ1-1, with D possibly TRBD1 on 6 matching bases. This receptor was identified in a person between 18 and 65 years old who received the Ad26.COV2.S COVID-19 vaccine or a placebo. The sequencing here drew on peripheral blood, taken in a trial of Ad26.COV2.S vaccine versus placebo. The CDR3 here is CASSRMQGEAFF. CDR3 nucleotide sequence: TGTGCCAGCTCTCGGATGCAGGGGGAAGCTTTCTTT.